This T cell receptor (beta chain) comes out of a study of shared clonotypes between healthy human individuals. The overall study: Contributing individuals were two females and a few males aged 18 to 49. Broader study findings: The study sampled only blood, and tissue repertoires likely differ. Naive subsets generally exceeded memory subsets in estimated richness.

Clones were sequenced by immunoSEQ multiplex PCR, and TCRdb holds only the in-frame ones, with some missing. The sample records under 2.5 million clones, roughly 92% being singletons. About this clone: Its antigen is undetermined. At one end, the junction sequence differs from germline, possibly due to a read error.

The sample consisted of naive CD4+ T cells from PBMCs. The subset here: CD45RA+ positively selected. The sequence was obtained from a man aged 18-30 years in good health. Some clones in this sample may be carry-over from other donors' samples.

The DNA for the CDR3 is TGTGCCAGCAGGGAAGTAACAGGCGGCTATGGCTACACCTTC. This encodes CASREVTGGYGYTF. The V call is TRBV2, the J call TRBJ1-2, with a possible D match to TRBD1 (5 bases). Germline lookup yields CDR1 SNHLY and CDR2 FYNNEI. The CDR3 has 14 residues.